Shown below are 30 T cell receptor beta chains from a single sample sequenced in a study of blood T cell repertoires in COVID-19. The repertoire was sequenced with immunoSEQ multiplex PCR; TCRdb's copy has only in-frame clones and lacks some. The table records fewer than 300,000 clones, approximately 81% of them present only once. The sequencing input was peripheral blood. These receptors were obtained from a woman between 55 and 75 years old with active or convalescent COVID-19.

V gene TRBV10-1 combines with J gene TRBJ2-5; a possible D gene is TRBD2 (5 bases). The CDR3 is 12 amino acids. V lost 2 bases and J lost 6, with 7 bases in between. Germline CDR1 is WNHNN and CDR2 is SYGVQD (reference sequence). The CDR3: CASSEPGKTQYF. DNA for the CDR3: TGCGCCAGCAGTGAGCCCGGGAAGACCCAGTACTTC.

This clone was recorded a few times. This CDR3 reads CASTGTSRHEQYF. The CDR3 DNA sequence: TGTGCCAGCACCGGGACTAGCAGGCACGAGCAGTACTTC. The gene calls are TRBV2 and TRBJ2-7; 9 positions agree with TRBD2. The junction had 6 bases not matched to a gene; V was cut back by 7 bases and J by 5 bases. The CDR3 is made up of 13 amino acids. Germline V gene sequence: CDR1 SNHLY, CDR2 FYNNEI.

This chain joins TRBV15 and TRBJ1-2; D remains unclear. Germline assignment: CDR1 LNHNV and CDR2 YYDKDF (reference sequence). CDR3 length: 12 residues. V dropped 4 bases and J dropped 5 bases, with 8 bases sitting between them. The CDR3 loop is CATSNPGYGYTF. CDR3 sequence (DNA): TGTGCCACCAGCAATCCAGGTTATGGCTACACCTTC.

The CDR3 DNA reads as TGTGCCAGTAGTCCGAGTTATTCGGAGCAGTTCTTC. It yields the protein CASSPSYSEQFF. The chain employs TRBV19 and TRBJ2-1; D ambiguous. From germline, CDR1 is LNHDA and CDR2 SQIVND (reference sequence). The length of the CDR3 is 12 residues. Trimming took off 5 bases at V and 10 bases at J, with 12 bases between the two ends.

This chain connects TRBV7-8 to TRBJ1-4; 8 nucleotides agree with TRBD1. V gave up 5 bases and J gave up 3 bases; unmatched junction bases: 8. Germline lookup yields CDR1 SGHVS and CDR2 FQNEAQ. This CDR3 is 16 amino acids long. CDR3 DNA sequence: TGTGCCAGCAGCCCTCGGACAGGGCCCTCTAATGAAAAACTGTTTTTT. Encoded protein: CASSPRTGPSNEKLFF.

The gene calls are TRBV11-2 and TRBJ2-3; 9 nucleotides line up with TRBD2. V lost 1 base and J lost 1; bases outside the gene matches: 6. The CDR3 sequence is 17 residues long. CDR1 and CDR2 (germline): SGHAT, FQNNGV. The CDR3 spells CASSLAMRLAGTDTQYF. The CDR3 bases are TGTGCCAGCAGCTTAGCAATGCGACTAGCGGGCACAGATACGCAGTATTTT.

V is TRBV9 and J is TRBJ2-7; 13 nucleotides align to TRBD2. Trimming removed 4 bases from V and 0 bases from J; junction bases left unmatched: 10. Looked up from germline, CDR1 is SGDLS and CDR2 is YYNGEE. This CDR3 comprises 18 residues. CDR3 sequence (DNA): TGTGCCAGCAGCCCGGGACTAGCGGGATTCCCGAGCTCCTACGAGCAGTACTTC. Its translation: CASSPGLAGFPSSYEQYF.

This chain connects TRBV6-5 to TRBJ2-7; perhaps TRBD1 as D (6 bases). CDR1 MNHEY and CDR2 SVGAGI come from the germline V gene. The length of the CDR3 is 16 residues. V lost 2 bases to trimming and J lost 0 bases, with 14 bases between them. The CDR3 sequence is CASSYDPPDSSYEQYF. CDR3 in DNA: TGTGCCAGCAGTTACGATCCCCCGGACAGCTCCTACGAGCAGTACTTC.

The chain has TRBV11-3 and TRBJ2-3; 7 bases fit TRBD2. V trimming: 1 base; J trimming: 4 bases; junction bases outside the gene matches: 2. The CDR3 totals 14 residues. CDR1 and CDR2 from the germline V gene are SGHNT and YENEEA. CDR3: CASSLGDYADTQYF. Here the CDR3 DNA reads TGTGCCAGCAGCTTAGGGGACTACGCAGATACGCAGTATTTT.

V usage is TRBV4-1 and J usage is TRBJ2-5, with D perhaps TRBD1 (5 bases). V dropped 0 bases and J dropped 1 base, with 9 bases sitting between them. This CDR3 contains 15 residues. CDR1 and CDR2 (germline): MGHRA, YSYEKL. CDR3 nucleotide sequence: TGCGCCAGCAGCCAAGAAGGGGTATTCCAAGAGACCCAGTACTTC. Amino acid sequence: CASSQEGVFQETQYF.

This chain uses TRBV27 with TRBJ2-7; tentatively, D is TRBD1 (5 bases). The CDR3 contains 14 residues. The germline V gene has CDR1 MNHEY and CDR2 SMNVEV (reference sequence). V was shortened by 2 bases and J by 2 bases, with 10 bases between the two germline ends. CDR3 sequence: CASSLGVGAYEQYF. The DNA for the CDR3 is TGTGCCAGCAGTTTAGGTGTAGGGGCCTACGAGCAGTACTTC.

This chain joins TRBV11-2 and TRBJ1-4; TRBD1 agrees at 7 bases. Germline lookup yields CDR1 SGHAT and CDR2 FQNNGV. V lost 3 bases to trimming and J lost 5 bases; unmatched junction nucleotides: 3. The CDR3 has 14 residues. The CDR3 is CASSLGTANEKLFF. The CDR3, as DNA: TGTGCCAGCAGCTTGGGGACAGCAAATGAAAAACTGTTTTTT.

V gene TRBV30 combines with J gene TRBJ1-3, with D possibly being TRBD1 (6 bases). This CDR3 comprises 16 residues. The germline V and J ends were trimmed by 0 bases and 2 bases, with 14 bases remaining between them. Germline V gene sequence: CDR1 GTSNPN, CDR2 SVGIG (reference sequence). CDR3 nucleotides: TGTGCCTGGAGTGTACGAAGGGGGACGGCTGGAAACACCATATATTTT. Its protein product is CAWSVRRGTAGNTIYF.

This clone was detected only a few times. This chain connects TRBV19 to TRBJ2-4, with D maybe TRBD1 (6 bases). Trimming shortened V by 5 bases and J by 1 base, and 9 bases separated the two germline ends. Germline CDR1 reads LNHDA; CDR2 reads SQIVND (reference sequence). The CDR3 is 14 residues long. Here the CDR3 DNA reads TGTGCCAGTAGTGCTCAGGGGGCCAAAAACATTCAGTACTTC. It encodes CASSAQGAKNIQYF.

The V and J genes are TRBV19 and TRBJ2-1, with D possibly TRBD2 on 6 matching bases. Germline V gene sequence: CDR1 LNHDA, CDR2 SQIVND (reference sequence). This CDR3 is 13 amino acids long. Trimming removed 3 bases at V and 10 bases at J, with 13 bases between. CDR3 sequence: CASSIRRAGEQFF. The CDR3 nucleotides read TGTGCCAGTAGTATTAGGAGGGCCGGGGAGCAGTTCTTC.

V is TRBV9 and J is TRBJ2-2; D is uncertain. The CDR3 extends over 13 amino acids. Between the trimmed V and J ends, which lost 0 bases and 5 bases, there was a span of 5 bases. The V gene's germline CDR1 is SGDLS and CDR2 YYNGEE. The DNA of the CDR3 is TGTGCCAGCAGCGTAGACGCGACCGGGGAGCTGTTTTTT. Its translation: CASSVDATGELFF.

This clone came up once. The gene calls are TRBV6-2 or TRBV6-3 and TRBJ2-5; the D gene is possibly TRBD1 (5 bases). This CDR3 has 17 residues. The V and J ends lost 1 base and 2 bases respectively, with 17 bases between them. Germline CDR1 is MNHEY and CDR2 is SVGEGT. CDR3 sequence reads: CASSYLTPARGQETQYF. Here the CDR3 DNA reads TGTGCCAGCAGTTACTTAACCCCAGCAAGGGGACAAGAGACCCAGTACTTC.

The chain couples TRBV4-2 to TRBJ2-3, with no clear D. The CDR3 covers 15 residues. Germline V gene lookup returns CDR1 LGHNA and CDR2 YNFKEQ. Trimming removed 0 bases from V and 2 bases from J, with 9 bases in between. CDR3 sequence: CASSQEDKPTDTQYF. CDR3 coding DNA: TGTGCCAGCAGCCAAGAAGACAAACCCACAGATACGCAGTATTTT.

The chain employs TRBV7-2 and TRBJ2-3; 15 nucleotides align to TRBD2. Germline V gene data show CDR1 as SGHTA and CDR2 as FQGNSA. The junction had 7 bases not matched to a gene; V was cut back by 5 bases and J by 1 base. This CDR3 has 18 amino acids. In nucleotides, the CDR3 is TGTGCCAGCAGCAATGGGACTAGCGGGGGGCTTGGCACAGATACGCAGTATTTT. It yields the protein CASSNGTSGGLGTDTQYF.

This chain links TRBV5-6 with TRBJ2-5; no clear D gene. This CDR3 spans 11 amino acids. Trimming pared 7 bases from V and 5 bases from J, leaving 9 bases between. Germline values: CDR1 SGHDT, CDR2 YYEEEE. CDR3 in amino acids: CASGFGETQYF. The CDR3 DNA sequence: TGTGCCAGCGGATTCGGGGAGACCCAGTACTTC.

This clone was detected a few times. This chain connects TRBV2 to TRBJ1-5; possibly TRBD1 for D (6 bases). Between the trimmed V and J ends, which lost 8 bases and 0 bases, there was a span of 14 bases. Germline CDR1 and CDR2: SNHLY and FYNNEI. This CDR3 has 15 amino acids. The CDR3 nucleotides are TGTGCCAGCGGTGCCCAGGGGATTAGCAATCAGCCCCAGCATTTT. Protein product: CASGAQGISNQPQHF.

The J gene is TRBJ1-5, the V gene TRBV9; TRBD1 aligns across 8 bases. The CDR3 is made up of 19 amino acids. V was clipped by 0 bases and J by 1 base; unmatched bases: 12. Per germline, CDR1 SGDLS and CDR2 YYNGEE. CDR3 DNA sequence: TGTGCCAGCAGCGTAGACAAGAATGAACAGGGGGAGAGCAATCAGCCCCAGCATTTT. Amino acids: CASSVDKNEQGESNQPQHF.

The J gene is TRBJ2-2, the V gene TRBV9; D is uncertain. Germline V gene lookup returns CDR1 SGDLS and CDR2 YYNGEE. The V and J ends lost 4 bases and 3 bases respectively, with 19 bases between them. CDR3 length equals 17 residues. The CDR3 DNA follows: TGTGCCAGCAGCACCCCCACCCAGCTGGGCGACACCGGGGAGCTGTTTTTT. This sequence encodes CASSTPTQLGDTGELFF.

The chain carries TRBV28 and TRBJ1-2; 8 bases match TRBD1. Germline loops: CDR1 MDHEN, CDR2 SYDVKM. This CDR3 contains 14 residues. V gave up 6 bases and J gave up 4 bases; unmatched junction bases: 7. This CDR3 is CASRLDRGSYGYTF. As DNA, the CDR3 is TGTGCCAGCAGACTCGACAGGGGCTCCTATGGCTACACCTTC.

The chain links TRBV7-8 to TRBJ1-2, with D perhaps TRBD1 (5 bases). Germline CDR1 and CDR2: SGHVS and FQNEAQ. The V end was cut by 5 bases, the J end by 4 bases, with 14 bases between. The CDR3 length is 14 residues. In DNA form, the CDR3 reads TGTGCCAGCAGCAGCCTCGGGGGGAGCTATGGCTACACCTTC. Translating it yields CASSSLGGSYGYTF.

V gene TRBV19 combines with J gene TRBJ1-1; possibly TRBD1 for D (6 bases). CDR3 length equals 14 residues. V was clipped by 3 bases and J by 4 bases, with 12 bases between them. Germline lookup yields CDR1 LNHDA and CDR2 SQIVND (reference sequence). CDR3: CASSIAGASTEAFF. The CDR3 DNA follows: TGTGCCAGTAGTATCGCAGGGGCAAGCACTGAAGCTTTCTTT.

V and J are TRBV21-1 and TRBJ2-6; TRBD2, the table's D call, lacks a check against the DNA. TRBV21-1 is tagged as a pseudogene. The CDR3 spans 15 residues. The DNA for the CDR3 is TGTGCCAGCAGGACTAGGAGCTCTGGGGCCAACGTCCTGACTTTC. As protein: CASRTRSSGANVLTF.

J is TRBJ2-1 and V is TRBV20-1; the match to TRBD1 covers 7 bases. Germline CDR1 DFQATT, CDR2 SNEGSKA (reference sequence). J lost 12 bases, V lost 5 bases, and 4 bases had no gene match. The CDR3 is made up of 10 amino acids. Written as DNA, the CDR3 is TGCAGTGCTTTAGGGGGCCCGCAGTTCTTC. Its translation is CSALGGPQFF.

The rearrangement joins TRBV27 to TRBJ2-7, with a tentative D call TRBD1 (6 bases). Germline loops: CDR1 MNHEY, CDR2 SMNVEV (reference sequence). There are 14 residues in the CDR3. Trimming took 1 base from V and 2 from J, leaving 9 bases between them. The CDR3 DNA reads as TGTGCCAGCAGTTTATACGGGACAACCTACGAGCAGTACTTC. It translates to CASSLYGTTYEQYF.

The chain carries TRBV18 and TRBJ1-1; 8 bases match TRBD1. CDR3 length equals 15 residues. The V gene end was trimmed by 2 bases and the J gene end by 8 bases; junction bases not matched to a gene: 10. CDR1 KGHSH and CDR2 LQKENI come from the germline V gene. The CDR3 sequence is CASSPSQGAGTEAFF. The CDR3 DNA reads TGTGCCAGCTCACCATCCCAGGGGGCGGGAACCGAAGCTTTCTTT.